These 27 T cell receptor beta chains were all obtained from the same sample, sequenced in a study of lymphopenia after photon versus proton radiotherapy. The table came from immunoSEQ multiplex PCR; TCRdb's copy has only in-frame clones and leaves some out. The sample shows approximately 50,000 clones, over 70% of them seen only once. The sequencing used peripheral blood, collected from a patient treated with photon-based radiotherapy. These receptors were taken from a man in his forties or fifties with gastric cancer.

CDR3 sequence (DNA): TGTGCCAGCAGCCCCCACCTAGCGGGGTACGAGCAGTACTTC. This sequence encodes CASSPHLAGYEQYF. The chain employs TRBV9 and TRBJ2-7; 9 nucleotides align to TRBD2. In germline, CDR1 is SGDLS, CDR2 YYNGEE. V was pared by 4 bases and J by 4 bases, with 6 bases of the junction left unmatched. The CDR3 sequence is 14 residues long.

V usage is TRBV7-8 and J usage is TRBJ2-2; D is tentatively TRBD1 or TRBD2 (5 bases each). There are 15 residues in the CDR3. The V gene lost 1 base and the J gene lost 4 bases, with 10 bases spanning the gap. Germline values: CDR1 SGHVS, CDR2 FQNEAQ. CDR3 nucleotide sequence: TGTGCCAGCAGCTTAGAGGGACCTACCACCGGGGAGCTGTTTTTT. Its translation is CASSLEGPTTGELFF. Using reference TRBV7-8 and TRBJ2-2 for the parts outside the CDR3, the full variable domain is GAGVSQSPRYKVAKRGQDVALRCDPISGHVSLFWYQQALGQGPEFLTYFQNEAQLDKSGLPSDRFFAERPEGSVSTLKIQRTQQEDSAVYLCASSLEGPTTGELFFGEGSRLTVL.

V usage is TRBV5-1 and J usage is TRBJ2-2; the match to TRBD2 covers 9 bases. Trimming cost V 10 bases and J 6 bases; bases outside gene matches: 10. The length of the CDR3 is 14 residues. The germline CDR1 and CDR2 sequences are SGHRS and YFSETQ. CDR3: CARVAGDEAGELFF. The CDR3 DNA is TGCGCCCGGGTAGCGGGAGACGAGGCCGGGGAGCTGTTTTTT.

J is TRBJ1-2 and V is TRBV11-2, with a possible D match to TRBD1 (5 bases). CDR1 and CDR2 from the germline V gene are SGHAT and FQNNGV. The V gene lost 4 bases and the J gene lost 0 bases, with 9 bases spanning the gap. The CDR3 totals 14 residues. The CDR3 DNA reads TGTGCCAGCAGCTCGGGGGACTCTAACTATGGCTACACCTTC. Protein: CASSSGDSNYGYTF.

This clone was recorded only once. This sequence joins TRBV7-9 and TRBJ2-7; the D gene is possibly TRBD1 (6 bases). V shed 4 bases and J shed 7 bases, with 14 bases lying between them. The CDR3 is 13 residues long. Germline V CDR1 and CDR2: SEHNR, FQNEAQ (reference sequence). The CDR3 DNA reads TGTGCCAGCAGCTCGCAGGGGTCTTGGGAGCAGTACTTC. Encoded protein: CASSSQGSWEQYF.

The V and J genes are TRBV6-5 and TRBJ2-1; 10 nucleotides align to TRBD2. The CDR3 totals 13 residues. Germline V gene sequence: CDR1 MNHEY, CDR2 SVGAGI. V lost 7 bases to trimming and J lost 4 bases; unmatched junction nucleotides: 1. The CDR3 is CASKAGGYNEQFF. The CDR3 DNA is TGTGCCAGCAAAGCGGGAGGGTACAATGAGCAGTTCTTC.

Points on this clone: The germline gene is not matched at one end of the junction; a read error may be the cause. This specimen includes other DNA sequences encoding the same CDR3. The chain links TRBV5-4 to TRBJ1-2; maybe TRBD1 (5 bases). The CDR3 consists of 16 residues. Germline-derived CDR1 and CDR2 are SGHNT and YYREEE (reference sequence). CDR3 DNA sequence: TGTGCCAGCAGCTTTGGTCAGGGCCATATTAACTATGGCTATACCTTC. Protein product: CASSFGQGHINYGYTF.

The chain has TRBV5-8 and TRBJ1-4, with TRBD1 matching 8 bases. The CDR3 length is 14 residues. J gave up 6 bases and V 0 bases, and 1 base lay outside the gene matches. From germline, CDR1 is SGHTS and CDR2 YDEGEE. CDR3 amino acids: CASSLGTGYEKLFF. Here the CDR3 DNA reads TGTGCCAGCAGCTTGGGGACAGGGTATGAAAAACTGTTTTTT.

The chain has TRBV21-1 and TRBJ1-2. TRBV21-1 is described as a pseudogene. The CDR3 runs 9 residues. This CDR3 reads CASRACYTF. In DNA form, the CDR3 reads TGTGCCAGCAGAGCATGCTACACCTTC.

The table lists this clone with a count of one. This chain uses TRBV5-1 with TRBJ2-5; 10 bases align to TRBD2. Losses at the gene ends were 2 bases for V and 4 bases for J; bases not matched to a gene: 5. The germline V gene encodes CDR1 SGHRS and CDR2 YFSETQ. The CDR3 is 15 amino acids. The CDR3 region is CASSFGASGRETQYF. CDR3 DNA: TGCGCCAGCAGCTTTGGGGCTAGCGGGAGAGAGACCCAGTACTTC. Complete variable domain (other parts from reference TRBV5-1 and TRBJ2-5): KAGVTQTPRYLIKTRGQQVTLSCSPISGHRSVSWYQQTPGQGLQFLFEYFSETQRNKGNFPGRFSGRQFSNSRSEMNVSTLELGDSALYLCASSFGASGRETQYFGPGTRLLVL.

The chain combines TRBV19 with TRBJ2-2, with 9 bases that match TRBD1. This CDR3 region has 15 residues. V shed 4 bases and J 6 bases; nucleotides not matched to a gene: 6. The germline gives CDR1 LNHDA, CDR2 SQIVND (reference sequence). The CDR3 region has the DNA TGTGCCAGTAGTACACAGGGACAGGGCCCCGGGGAGCTGTTTTTT. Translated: CASSTQGQGPGELFF. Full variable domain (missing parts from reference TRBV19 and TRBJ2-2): DGGITQSPKYLFRKEGQNVTLSCEQNLNHDAMYWYRQDPGQGLRLIYYSQIVNDFQKGDIAEGYSVSREKKESFPLTVTSAQKNPTAFYLCASSTQGQGPGELFFGEGSRLTVL.

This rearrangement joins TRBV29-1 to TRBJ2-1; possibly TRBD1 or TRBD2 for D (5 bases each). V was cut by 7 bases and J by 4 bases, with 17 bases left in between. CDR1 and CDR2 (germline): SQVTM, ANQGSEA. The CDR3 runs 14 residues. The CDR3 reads CSAEGMDKYNEQFF. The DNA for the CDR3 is TGCAGCGCAGAGGGGATGGACAAGTACAATGAGCAGTTCTTC.

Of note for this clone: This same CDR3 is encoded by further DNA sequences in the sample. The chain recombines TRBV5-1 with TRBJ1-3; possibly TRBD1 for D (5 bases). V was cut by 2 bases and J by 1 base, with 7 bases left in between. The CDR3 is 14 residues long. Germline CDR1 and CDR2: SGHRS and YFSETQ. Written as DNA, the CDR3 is TGCGCCAGCAGCTTAGAGGGGTCTGGAAACACCATATATTTT. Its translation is CASSLEGSGNTIYF. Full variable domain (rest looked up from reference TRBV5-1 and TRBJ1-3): KAGVTQTPRYLIKTRGQQVTLSCSPISGHRSVSWYQQTPGQGLQFLFEYFSETQRNKGNFPGRFSGRQFSNSRSEMNVSTLELGDSALYLCASSLEGSGNTIYFGEGSWLTVV.

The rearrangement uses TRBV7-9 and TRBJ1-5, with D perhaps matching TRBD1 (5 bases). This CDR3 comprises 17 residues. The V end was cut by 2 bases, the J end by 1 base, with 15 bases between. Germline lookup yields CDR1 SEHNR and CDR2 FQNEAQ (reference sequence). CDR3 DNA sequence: TGTGCCAGCAGCTTATTTCCTGGCAGGACAAGCAATCAGCCCCAGCATTTT. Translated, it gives CASSLFPGRTSNQPQHF. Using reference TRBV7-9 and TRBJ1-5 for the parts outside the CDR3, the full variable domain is DTGVSQNPRHKITKRGQNVTFRCDPISEHNRLYWYRQTLGQGPEFLTYFQNEAQLEKSRLLSDRFSAERPKGSFSTLEIQRTEQGDSAMYLCASSLFPGRTSNQPQHFGDGTRLSIL.

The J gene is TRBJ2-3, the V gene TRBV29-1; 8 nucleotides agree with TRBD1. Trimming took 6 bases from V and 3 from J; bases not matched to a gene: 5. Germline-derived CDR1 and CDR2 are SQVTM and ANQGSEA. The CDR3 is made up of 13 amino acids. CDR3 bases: TGCAGCGTGTCAGGGGGCCCAACAGATACGCAGTATTTT. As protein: CSVSGGPTDTQYF.

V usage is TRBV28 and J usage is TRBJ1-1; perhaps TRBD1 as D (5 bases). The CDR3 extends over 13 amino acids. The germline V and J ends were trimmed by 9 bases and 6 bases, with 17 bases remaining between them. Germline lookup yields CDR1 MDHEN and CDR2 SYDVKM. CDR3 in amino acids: CARSPQGSPEAFF. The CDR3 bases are TGTGCCAGATCCCCTCAGGGAAGCCCTGAAGCTTTCTTT.

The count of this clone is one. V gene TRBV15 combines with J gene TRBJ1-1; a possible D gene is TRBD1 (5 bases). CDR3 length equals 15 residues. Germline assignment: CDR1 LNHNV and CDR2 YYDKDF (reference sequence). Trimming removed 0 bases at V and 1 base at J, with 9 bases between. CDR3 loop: CATSRDLGQNTEAFF. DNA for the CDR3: TGTGCCACCAGCAGAGATCTTGGACAGAACACTGAAGCTTTCTTT.

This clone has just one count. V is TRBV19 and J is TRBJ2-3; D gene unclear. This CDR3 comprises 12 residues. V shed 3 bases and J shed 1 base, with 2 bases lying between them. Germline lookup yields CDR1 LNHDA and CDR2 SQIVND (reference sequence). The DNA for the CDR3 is TGTGCCAGTAGTATGGGCACAGATACGCAGTATTTT. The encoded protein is CASSMGTDTQYF.

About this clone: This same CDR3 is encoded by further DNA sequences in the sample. The CDR3 protein is CASSPGQNTEAFF. In DNA form, the CDR3 reads TGTGCCAGCTCACCGGGACAGAACACTGAAGCTTTCTTT. The rearrangement joins TRBV18 to TRBJ1-1; possibly TRBD1 for D (6 bases). Trimming cost V 3 bases and J 1 base, with 6 bases left between them. The CDR3 extends over 13 amino acids. In germline, CDR1 is KGHSH, CDR2 LQKENI.

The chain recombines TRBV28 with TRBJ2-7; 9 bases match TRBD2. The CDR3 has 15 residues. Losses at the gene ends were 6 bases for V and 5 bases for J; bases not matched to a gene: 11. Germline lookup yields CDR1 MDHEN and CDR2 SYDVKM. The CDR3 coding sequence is TGTGCCAGCAGCCTCCGGGGTAGCGGGAGCCACGAGCAGTACTTC. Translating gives CASSLRGSGSHEQYF.

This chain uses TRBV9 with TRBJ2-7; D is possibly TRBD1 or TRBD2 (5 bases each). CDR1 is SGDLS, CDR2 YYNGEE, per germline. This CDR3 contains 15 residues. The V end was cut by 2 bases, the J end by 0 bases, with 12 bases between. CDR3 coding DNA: TGTGCCAGCAGCGTCGGGACCCAAGACTCCTACGAGCAGTACTTC. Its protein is CASSVGTQDSYEQYF.

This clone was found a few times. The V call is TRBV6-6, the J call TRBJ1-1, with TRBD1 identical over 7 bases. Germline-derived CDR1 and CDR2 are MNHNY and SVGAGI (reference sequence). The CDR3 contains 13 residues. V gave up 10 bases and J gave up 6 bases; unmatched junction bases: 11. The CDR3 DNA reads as TGTGCCATCAATGACAGGGAAAGTTCTGAAGCTTTCTTT. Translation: CAINDRESSEAFF.

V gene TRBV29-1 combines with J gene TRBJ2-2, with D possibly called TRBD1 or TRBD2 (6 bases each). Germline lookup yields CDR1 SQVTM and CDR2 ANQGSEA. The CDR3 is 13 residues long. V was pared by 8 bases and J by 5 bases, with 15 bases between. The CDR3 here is CSSTRRGTGELFF. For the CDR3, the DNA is TGCAGCTCGACTCGGAGGGGGACCGGGGAGCTGTTTTTT.

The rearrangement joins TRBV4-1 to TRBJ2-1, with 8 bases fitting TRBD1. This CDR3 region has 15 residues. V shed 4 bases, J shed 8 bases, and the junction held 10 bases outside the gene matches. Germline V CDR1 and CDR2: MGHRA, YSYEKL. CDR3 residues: CASSLGARGLYEQFF. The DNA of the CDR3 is TGCGCCAGCAGCCTGGGGGCCAGGGGGCTCTATGAGCAGTTCTTC.

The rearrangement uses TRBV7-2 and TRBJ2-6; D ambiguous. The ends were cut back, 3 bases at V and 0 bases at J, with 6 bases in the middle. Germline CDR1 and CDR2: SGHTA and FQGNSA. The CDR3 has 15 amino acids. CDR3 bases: TGTGCCAGCAGCTTTCTCTTCTCTGGGGCCAACGTCCTGACTTTC. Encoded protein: CASSFLFSGANVLTF.

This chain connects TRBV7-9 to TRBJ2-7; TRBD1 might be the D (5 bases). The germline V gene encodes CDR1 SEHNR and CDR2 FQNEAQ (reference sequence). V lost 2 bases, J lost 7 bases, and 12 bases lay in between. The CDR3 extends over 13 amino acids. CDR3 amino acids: CASSLKGVGEQYF. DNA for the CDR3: TGTGCCAGCAGCTTAAAAGGGGTGGGTGAGCAGTACTTC.

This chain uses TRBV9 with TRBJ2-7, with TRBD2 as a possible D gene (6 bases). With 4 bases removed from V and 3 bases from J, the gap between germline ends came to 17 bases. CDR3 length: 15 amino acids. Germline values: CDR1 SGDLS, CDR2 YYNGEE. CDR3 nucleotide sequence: TGTGCCAGCAGCCGAGCCGGTGGGGGGTACTACGAGCAGTACTTC. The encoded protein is CASSRAGGGYYEQYF. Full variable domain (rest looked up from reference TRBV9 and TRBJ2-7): DSGVTQTPKHLITATGQRVTLRCSPRSGDLSVYWYQQSLDQGLQFLIQYYNGEERAKGNILERFSAQQFPDLHSELNLSSLELGDSALYFCASSRAGGGYYEQYFGPGTRLTVT.